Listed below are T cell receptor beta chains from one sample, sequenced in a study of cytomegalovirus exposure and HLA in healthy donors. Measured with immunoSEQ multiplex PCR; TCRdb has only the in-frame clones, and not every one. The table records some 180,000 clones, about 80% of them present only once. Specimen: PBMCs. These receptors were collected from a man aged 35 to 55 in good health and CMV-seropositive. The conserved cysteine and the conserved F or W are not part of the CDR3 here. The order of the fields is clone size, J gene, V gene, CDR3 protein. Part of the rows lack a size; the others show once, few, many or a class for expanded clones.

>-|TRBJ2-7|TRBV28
ASSSIEYEQY
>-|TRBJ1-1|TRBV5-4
ASSLDRASTEAF
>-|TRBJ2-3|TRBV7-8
ASSGRTGAADTQY
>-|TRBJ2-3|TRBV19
ASEYPTPISGSPPLLPDTQY
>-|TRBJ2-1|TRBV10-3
AISESTSGDWF
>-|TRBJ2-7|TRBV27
ASSLSYLVLYEQY
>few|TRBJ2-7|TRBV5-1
ASSLGGQAHYEQY
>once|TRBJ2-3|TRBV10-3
ASSGSGTDTQY
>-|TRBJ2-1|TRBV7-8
ASSLAGALNNEQF
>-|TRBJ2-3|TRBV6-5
ASSYSSRGHNTQY
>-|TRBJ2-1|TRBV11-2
ASSSPMEAGGLYEQF
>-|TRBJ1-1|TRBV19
ASRIQGAGTEAF
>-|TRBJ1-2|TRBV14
ASSRRQGIVYGYT
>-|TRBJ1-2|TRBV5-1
ASSLGQPNYGYT
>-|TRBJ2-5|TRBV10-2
ASSVSSRGETQY
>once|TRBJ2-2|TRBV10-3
AIRTRLLEGTGELF
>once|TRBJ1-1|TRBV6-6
ASRIPGVNTEAF
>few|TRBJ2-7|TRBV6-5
ASSYSGEGEQY
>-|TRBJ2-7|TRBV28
ASSPIPDRVRYEQY
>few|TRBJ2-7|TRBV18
ASSPPSYLREGEQY
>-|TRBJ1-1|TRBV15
ATSPRGINFAF
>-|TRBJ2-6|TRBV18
ASSQRWSGANVLT
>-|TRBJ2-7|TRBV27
ASSLSTSYEQY
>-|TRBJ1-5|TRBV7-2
ASSLDSYNQPQH
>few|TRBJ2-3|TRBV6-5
ASSYSSEGAGAQY
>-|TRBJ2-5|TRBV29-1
SVEGSQGQETQY
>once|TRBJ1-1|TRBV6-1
ARYTGGNGAF